This entry features one TCR beta chain sequence. Which antigen it targets is not known. An end of the junction does not agree with germline; a read error may underlie this. These data are taken from a study of cytomegalovirus exposure and HLA in healthy donors (dated by TCRdb to about 2017). Turning to the overall study: An earlier analysis of fewer than 750 of the donors reported over 250 Gb of sequence data and 95 million to 130 million unique TCR beta sequences obtained from roughly 180 million T cells. Around 320 gigabases of sequencing data and 70 million to 85 million unique TCR sequences were included in an early release covering about 600 HLA-typed donors. The genetic ancestry cluster associated with self-reported Caucasian donors included 70% to 85% of the roughly 400 genotyped donors. The study aimed to test whether signatures of past pathogen exposure could be identified by cataloging public T cell receptors. The study profiled the T cell repertoires of under 850 subjects by immunosequencing and related them to cytomegalovirus serostatus. A separate validation cohort of 100 to 150 different subjects was used in addition to the roughly 620-subject first cohort. To predict cytomegalovirus infection status, the study combined high-throughput TCR immunosequencing, statistical association of individual TCRs with disease status, and machine learning. In a later analysis, previously published TCR beta repertoires from about 640 donors were re-analyzed and high-resolution HLA genotyping was added so that TCR occurrence patterns could be studied. Rather than using new phenotypic data, the later analysis identified candidate immune exposures from TCR beta sequences and from how often those sequences occurred across donors. To decide whether each TCR beta V gene segment behaved as functional or pseudogenic, an earlier analysis of 587 of the donors relied on high-throughput TCR beta sequencing. Donor age, sex, ethnicity and CMV serostatus were collected together with the repertoire data. Genome-wide SNP genotypes for about 65% of the 666 donors were used in a later genetic analysis, which treated that subset as a discovery cohort. Every discovery cohort repertoire had been produced on one sequencing platform. Class I and class II HLA loci were covered by the typing at four-digit resolution. Typing coverage varied by locus: roughly 629-640 donors for A, B, C, DRB1 and DQB1; roughly 560 for DQA1; some 610 for DPA1; 450 to 480 for DPB1. Roughly 5 DR-DQ haplotypes were handled as single units for association and clustering because linkage in the cohort was strong. Across under 500 genotyped donors of the cohort, an average of roughly 250,000 unique TCR beta nucleotide sequences per donor were sequenced, and about a sixth of those sequences were non-productive. Points the paper makes about the study in general: A cluster of highly shared sequence variants was judged likely to be a technical artifact of the sequencing pipeline. Several of the top co-occurrence clusters appeared to be linked to parvovirus B19, influenza, CMV and Epstein-Barr virus, according to a later analysis. A further reported finding was that TCR beta sequences accurately predicted the HLA-A and HLA-B alleles for most subjects in the first cohort. In the study, 150 to 200 TCR beta chains were listed as associated with cytomegalovirus. In vitro tests confirmed that a few of the cytomegalovirus-associated TCR beta chains recognize cytomegalovirus antigens. According to a later analysis, most CMV-associated TCR beta chains appeared to be HLA-restricted, and the HLA associations seemed to be driven largely by CMV exposure. In a later analysis, HLA-associated TCR beta chains showed more clonal expansion and lower generation probabilities than non-associated chains that were equally common. HLA typing was unavailable for some donors at each locus, so association tests used only the typed subset. A later genetic analysis reported fewer N-insertions in productive TCRs among donors in an Asian-associated ancestry cluster than the roughly 620-donor mean. In an earlier analysis of 587 of the donors, most TCR beta V segments appeared in productive rearrangements about 87% or about 30% of the time, broadly matching IMGT annotations. The presence/absence analyses assumed that sequencing depth was roughly uniform across donors, and that assumption may not be true. Specific HLA alleles were associated with 15,000 to 20,000 TCR beta sequences at a false discovery rate of 0.05 in a later analysis. The cohort was sequenced for TCR beta chains only, and without alpha or paired-chain data the features that could be detected were limited. The 87-base-pair reads could not distinguish some IMGT-functional V segments, including TRBV6-2 and TRBV6-3, so those segments were excluded. Across donors, most TCR sequences were observed very rarely, whereas some public TCRs were present in many individuals. When HLA alleles, especially DR and DQ, strongly co-occurred, TCR associations were difficult to assign to individual alleles. A later genetic analysis associated a missense DCLRE1C variant with V-gene and J-gene trimming of TCR beta chains, and an independent cohort replicated the association. Because counts were too low, seventeen rarely observed V segments, including chromosome 9 orphons, were excluded from the earlier analysis of 500 to 700 of the donors. Linkage disequilibrium might explain the correlated functional status among segregating V segments, but an unknown experimental factor could not be ruled out. It was suggested by the authors that the approach could potentially be generalized to other disease states and immunological phenotypes. For the cohort, immune exposure information was limited to CMV serostatus. The classifier was reported to diagnose cytomegalovirus status with high specificity and sensitivity in both the original cohort and the validation cohort. A later analysis found that TCR association rates varied across HLA loci, with DRB1 alleles showing the most associated TCRs and HLA-C alleles the fewest.

The protocol used for the library was the immunoSEQ multiplex PCR assay. For the multiplex PCR, a mixture combining 60 forward primers for TCR Vbeta segments and 13 reverse primers for TCR Jbeta segments was used. A multiplex PCR assay on genomic DNA amplified the CDR3 region of rearranged TCR beta genes. Amplified TCR beta libraries were sequenced as 87-base-pair reads on the Illumina HiSeq System. Turning to the authors' computational methods: A later analysis counted tens of millions of unique TCR beta chains across the 550 to 750 repertoires, and around 9.9 million of these chains were shared by at least two donors. Raw reads were error-corrected and collapsed into unique sequences with a nearest-neighbor algorithm that merged closely related sequences to remove PCR and sequencing errors. To assign V, D and J gene segments, CDR3 sequences were aligned to IMGT reference sequences. For a sequence to be retained, at least a six-nucleotide match to both a V gene segment and a J gene segment was required. A rearrangement was called productive if the CDR3 had no stop codons and remained in frame with V and J, and every other rearrangement was called non-productive. Following IMGT convention, CDR3 was defined as the stretch from the second conserved V-encoded cysteine to the conserved J-encoded phenylalanine. Sequences without an unambiguous match to a single V gene segment were excluded from the earlier analysis of approximately 600 of the donors. In an earlier analysis of around 600 of the donors, V segments were called functional above 56.7% productive rearrangements and were called segregating when the between-donor standard deviation exceeded 5%. A statistical classification framework was developed to diagnose cytomegalovirus status using the catalog of TCR beta chain sequences. In a later analysis, V and J genes were assigned by comparing TCR nucleotide sequences against IMGT/GENE-DB human TR gene sequences. In a later analysis, CDR3 sequences and most-parsimonious VDJ recombination scenarios were assigned using the TCRdist pipeline. In a later analysis, each TCR beta chain was defined by its CDR3 amino acid sequence together with its V-gene family, and reads lacking a unique V-gene family were excluded. To address suspected cross-contamination and a sequencing artifact, a later analysis removed a few hundred highly shared, low-generation-probability nucleotide sequences. In a later analysis, a clonal expansion index was calculated for each public chain from normalized within-repertoire ranks of inferred template counts. In a later analysis, generation probabilities were computed with a VDJ recombination model fitted to out-of-frame rearrangements, and the resulting probabilities were checked against IGoR. In a later analysis, TCR-TCR, TCR-HLA and TCR-CMV co-occurrence was scored with hypergeometric tests, and a repertoire-size bias correction was applied to TCR pairs. To estimate false discovery rates, a later analysis permuted the HLA or CMV assignments 20 times. In a later analysis, co-occurring TCRs were grouped using DBSCAN, and TCRdist sequence similarity was added for clustering within HLA-allele-positive subsets. Co-occurrence clustering excluded repertoires with fewer than 30,000 or more than 120,000 public chains, plus five with anomalous nucleotide sharing. Sourced from immuneACCESS, this table was stored by TCRdb with only in-frame sequences that have V and J called. A share of the clones is absent; for the studies checked, an unresolved V gene accounts for under half, and the remainder has no known explanation. That table furnishes V, J and clone size, whereas the DNA furnished D and trimming. For this sample the table gives 150,000 to 180,000 clones, of which 70% to 85% were detected only once. The ten biggest clones cover around 1.9% of the sample.

Looking up the germline V gene yields CDR1 SNHLY and CDR2 FYNNEI. Including the terminal cysteine and phenylalanine, the CDR3 comprises 14 residues. Only the CDR3 DNA stays, 42 bases, in frame from base 1. The cohort consisted of some 670 healthy bone marrow donors. Cohort members were all nominally healthy when sampled, although unrecorded immune exposures were likely present. The donor was CMV seronegative and belonged to the group of over 300 seronegative cohort members. A peripheral blood sample was provided by each donor, and peripheral blood mononuclear cells were used for TCR beta sequencing. Genomic DNA was extracted from the blood cell samples with the Qiagen DNeasy Blood Extraction Kit.

The source is a man aged 25-40 years in good health and CMV-seronegative. Sequences were obtained from PBMCs. The rearranged segments are TRBV2 and TRBJ1-2; 6 matching bases give a weak D call of TRBD1. Read as DNA, the sequence is TGTGCCAGCAGCGATACGGGGACAATCTATGGCTACCCCTTC. Its protein is CASSDTGTIYGYPF.